The clone carrying this T cell receptor (beta chain) has only a few counts. The PCR ran on 60 Vbeta and 13 Jbeta primers. Produced via immunoSEQ multiplex PCR; TCRdb's table is partial and in-frame only. The profile shows over 100,000 clones, under 10% of them singletons. J gave up 2 bases and V 2 bases, and 11 bases lay outside the gene matches. The CDR3 spans 18 residues. The germline V gene has CDR1 WNHNN and CDR2 SYGVQD (reference sequence). The sample is drawn from a study of cytomegalovirus exposure and HLA in healthy donors. The V call is TRBV10-1, the J call TRBJ2-3; 9 bases map to TRBD2. The sample consisted of PBMCs. This receptor was taken from a woman aged 40 to 50 in good health and CMV-seropositive. As DNA, the CDR3 is TGCGCCAGCAGTGAGATGATCCCTAGCGGGGCCACCACAGATACGCAGTATTTT. It translates to CASSEMIPSGATTDTQYF.